A single sample gave rise to the 22 T cell receptor beta chains below, sequenced in a study of blood T cell repertoires in COVID-19. Some clones are missing from TCRdb's copy, which holds only in-frame ones; the method was immunoSEQ multiplex PCR. The sample yields some 250,000 clones, more than 75% seen once. The sequenced material came from PBMCs or T cells enriched from blood (not recorded which). The source is a man between 18 and 29 years old who had recovered from COVID-19.

The chain couples TRBV19 to TRBJ1-5, with TRBD1 identical over 8 bases. The germline gives CDR1 LNHDA, CDR2 SQIVND (reference sequence). V lost 5 bases to trimming and J lost 1 base; unmatched junction nucleotides: 4. The length of the CDR3 is 15 residues. CDR3 DNA sequence: TGTGCCAGTAGTGTGACAGGGGAAAGCAATCAGCCCCAGCATTTT. Translated: CASSVTGESNQPQHF. Drawing the rest from reference TRBV19 and TRBJ1-5, the complete variable domain is DGGITQSPKYLFRKEGQNVTLSCEQNLNHDAMYWYRQDPGQGLRLIYYSQIVNDFQKGDIAEGYSVSREKKESFPLTVTSAQKNPTAFYLCASSVTGESNQPQHFGDGTRLSIL.

The chain has TRBV5-1 and TRBJ2-5, with 8 bases matching TRBD1. The V gene's germline CDR1 is SGHRS and CDR2 YFSETQ. The CDR3 is made up of 15 amino acids. V lost 1 base to trimming and J lost 4 bases; unmatched junction nucleotides: 6. CDR3 in amino acids: CASSLIQGAGETQYF. The CDR3 DNA reads TGCGCCAGCAGCTTGATTCAGGGGGCGGGAGAGACCCAGTACTTC.

V usage is TRBV2 and J usage is TRBJ1-4; 8 nucleotides match TRBD1. With 6 bases clipped from V and 8 bases from J, the junction kept 17 bases outside the gene matches. CDR3 length: 17 residues. CDR1 and CDR2 (germline): SNHLY, FYNNEI. Written as DNA, the CDR3 is TGTGCCAGCAGATCCGGGACAGGAAGGTTCGGTAGGGAAAAACTGTTTTTT. It translates to CASRSGTGRFGREKLFF.

V usage is TRBV27 and J usage is TRBJ2-3, with D possibly matching TRBD2 (5 bases). Per germline, CDR1 MNHEY and CDR2 SMNVEV (reference sequence). V dropped 3 bases and J dropped 6 bases, with 13 bases sitting between them. The CDR3 is 14 residues long. The CDR3 DNA follows: TGTGCCAGCAGTTTCTCCAGTGGCGGGGATACGCAGTATTTT. Protein sequence: CASSFSSGGDTQYF.

This sequence joins TRBV23-1 and TRBJ1-5; possible D gene TRBD1, 5 bases. TRBV23-1 is designated an ORF whose function remains uncertain. Trimming shortened V by 1 base and J by 0 bases, and 19 bases separated the two germline ends. The CDR3 is made up of 19 amino acids. CDR3 amino acids: CASSQLCDSKIYSNQPQHF. In nucleotides, the CDR3 is TGCGCCAGCAGTCAATTATGTGACAGCAAAATTTATAGCAATCAGCCCCAGCATTTT.

V gene TRBV9 combines with J gene TRBJ2-5; 8 bases are shared with TRBD1. There are 15 residues in the CDR3. Trimming removed 1 base from V and 2 bases from J; junction bases left unmatched: 4. Germline-derived CDR1 and CDR2 are SGDLS and YYNGEE. The CDR3 loop reads CASSVWGQDQETQYF. The CDR3 DNA sequence: TGTGCCAGCAGCGTATGGGGACAGGATCAAGAGACCCAGTACTTC.

This clone has only one observation. V usage is TRBV5-1 and J usage is TRBJ2-1, with 7 bases lining up with TRBD1. V was clipped by 0 bases and J by 9 bases; unmatched bases: 0. The CDR3 totals 12 residues. The germline V gene has CDR1 SGHRS and CDR2 YFSETQ. The CDR3 reads CASSLDRGEQFF. The CDR3 DNA follows: TGCGCCAGCAGCTTGGACAGGGGTGAGCAGTTCTTC.

This chain uses TRBV28 with TRBJ1-6, with a possible D match to TRBD1 (6 bases). Germline V gives CDR1 MDHEN, CDR2 SYDVKM. With 7 bases removed from V and 10 bases from J, the gap between germline ends came to 17 bases. The length of the CDR3 is 14 residues. The CDR3 DNA sequence: TGTGCCAGCACCTTGGGGGGGCGGCGATCACCCCTCCACTTT. Protein product: CASTLGGRRSPLHF. Supplemented by reference TRBV28 and TRBJ1-6, the full variable domain reads DVKVTQSSRYLVKRTGEKVFLECVQDMDHENMFWYRQDPGLGLRLIYFSYDVKMKEKGDIPEGYSVSREKKERFSLILESASTNQTSMYLCASTLGGRRSPLHFGNGTRLTVT.

The chain has TRBV7-6 and TRBJ2-1, with 9 bases matching TRBD2. V gave up 5 bases and J gave up 4 bases; unmatched junction bases: 6. The germline V gene has CDR1 SGHVS and CDR2 FNYEAQ. CDR3 length: 15 residues. CDR3: CASSKTGLAYNEQFF. In DNA form, the CDR3 reads TGTGCCAGCAGCAAAACGGGACTAGCTTACAATGAGCAGTTCTTC.

This clone was recorded a few times. The V and J genes are TRBV24-1 and TRBJ2-7; possible D gene TRBD1, 5 bases. The germline V gene encodes CDR1 KGHDR and CDR2 SFDVKD. The length of the CDR3 is 17 residues. Trimming left V 5 bases short and J 2 bases short, with 21 bases between. The DNA for the CDR3 is TGTGCCACCAGTGGTTTCAATTTCAGGGTAAGGGCCTACGAGCAGTACTTC. It encodes CATSGFNFRVRAYEQYF.

The V gene is TRBV5-1, the J gene TRBJ2-1; 10 positions agree with TRBD2. The V and J ends lost 4 bases and 7 bases, in that order; junction bases with no gene match: 5. Germline V lookup: CDR1 SGHRS, CDR2 YFSETQ. The CDR3 extends over 14 amino acids. CDR3 loop: CASSPISGGNEQFF. The CDR3 DNA is TGCGCCAGCAGCCCAATTAGCGGGGGGAATGAGCAGTTCTTC.

The chain has TRBV7-9 and TRBJ2-7; weak D call: TRBD2 (5 bases). The V and J ends lost 2 bases and 10 bases respectively, with 15 bases between them. Germline V gene lookup returns CDR1 SEHNR and CDR2 FQNEAQ (reference sequence). The CDR3 consists of 13 residues. The chain's CDR3 is CASSLPGSADQYF. DNA for the CDR3: TGTGCCAGCAGCTTACCGGGGAGCGCCGACCAGTACTTC.

CDR3 sequence: CASSRSAGTSISDEQFF. CDR3 in DNA: TGTGCCAGCAGTCGGTCGGCCGGGACTAGTATCTCCGATGAGCAGTTCTTC. This rearrangement joins TRBV9 to TRBJ2-1, with 8 bases aligning to TRBD2. The germline gives CDR1 SGDLS, CDR2 YYNGEE. V shed 5 bases and J 8 bases; nucleotides not matched to a gene: 18. This CDR3 region has 17 residues.

This chain links TRBV28 with TRBJ1-2, with 7 bases lining up with TRBD1. There are 14 residues in the CDR3. Unmatched junction bases numbered 8, after V lost 4 bases and J lost 6 bases. Germline V gene sequence: CDR1 MDHEN, CDR2 SYDVKM. CDR3 residues: CASSYGQGVHGYTF. The CDR3 DNA sequence: TGTGCCAGCAGTTACGGGCAGGGGGTCCATGGCTACACCTTC.

The sample holds one count of this clone. J is TRBJ1-1 and V is TRBV30; 10 nucleotides line up with TRBD1. After removal of 1 base from V and 5 bases from J, the junction contained 4 bases not matched to a gene. CDR3 size: 14 residues. Germline values: CDR1 GTSNPN, CDR2 SVGIG (reference sequence). The CDR3 coding sequence is TGTGCCTGGAGTGCCCGGGACAGGGGAACTGAAGCTTTCTTT. This sequence encodes CAWSARDRGTEAFF.

The CDR3 region is CASSPYGYTF. The DNA of the CDR3 is TGTGCCAGCAGTCCTTATGGCTACACCTTC. The V call is TRBV7-9, the J call TRBJ1-2; D is unclear. CDR3 length equals 10 residues. V gave up 6 bases and J gave up 5 bases, with 4 bases separating them. CDR1 is SEHNR and CDR2 is FQNEAQ in the germline V gene (reference sequence).

The J gene is TRBJ1-5, the V gene TRBV6-1, with D hard to call. V gave up 1 base and J gave up 4 bases, with 11 bases separating them. Germline V CDR1 and CDR2: MNHNS, SASEGT. The CDR3 covers 15 residues. Written as DNA, the CDR3 is TGTGCCAGCAGTGAAGGATCGGGTGGTAATCAGCCCCAGCATTTT. Translation: CASSEGSGGNQPQHF.

This chain uses TRBV7-2 with TRBJ1-5; TRBD1 might be the D (6 bases). Trimming took 5 bases from V and 2 from J, leaving 10 bases between them. The CDR3 extends over 14 amino acids. The germline gives CDR1 SGHTA, CDR2 FQGNSA. DNA for the CDR3: TGTGCCAGCAGCCCCAGGGGTGGCAATCAGCCCCAGCATTTT. It encodes CASSPRGGNQPQHF.

With regard to this clone: Other nucleotide sequences in the sample specify the same CDR3. The V and J genes are TRBV19 and TRBJ1-5, with D uncertain. Trimming shortened V by 2 bases and J by 4 bases, and 6 bases separated the two germline ends. Germline V gene sequence: CDR1 LNHDA, CDR2 SQIVND (reference sequence). The CDR3 has 13 amino acids. CDR3 sequence: CASSIRENQPQHF. As DNA, the CDR3 is TGTGCCAGTAGTATAAGGGAGAATCAGCCCCAGCATTTT.

The chain is built from TRBV24-1 and TRBJ2-1, with D perhaps matching TRBD2 (6 bases). V lost 5 bases and J 3 bases, leaving 10 bases between the germline ends. Germline V gene lookup returns CDR1 KGHDR and CDR2 SFDVKD. This CDR3 has 14 residues. The CDR3 DNA is TGTGCCACCAGTGTCGGGGGAGGCTACAATGAGCAGTTCTTC. Protein product: CATSVGGGYNEQFF.

The chain joins TRBV19 to TRBJ2-5; TRBD2 matches at 10 bases. There are 16 residues in the CDR3. CDR1 and CDR2 (germline): LNHDA, SQIVND (reference sequence). V lost 3 bases, J lost 5 bases, and 9 bases stayed unmatched. The CDR3 DNA sequence: TGTGCCAGTAGTATTCTAGCGGGGGCTCATGGGGAGACCCAGTACTTC. It encodes CASSILAGAHGETQYF.

There are a few counts of this clone. The V and J genes are TRBV10-3 and TRBJ1-2; D unresolved. From germline, CDR1 is ENHRY and CDR2 SYGVKD. This CDR3 has 13 amino acids. Trimming removed 0 bases from V and 4 bases from J, with 6 bases in between. The CDR3 reads CAISESQVYGYTF. In DNA, the CDR3 is TGTGCCATCAGTGAGTCGCAGGTCTATGGCTACACCTTC.